This TCR beta chain was sequenced for a study of tumor-infiltrating lymphocytes in oesophageal squamous cell carcinoma. One entry per CDR3 protein, called by TCRdb with MiXCR from the PCR reads. The table lists under 20,000 distinct CDR3 sequences, about 40% of them singletons. This clonotype was recorded many times. Sequenced: esophageal tumor tissue. The sequence derives from a male donor with esophageal squamous cell carcinoma.

This CDR3 reads CASIIPRTPPYYEQYF. CDR3 in DNA: TGTGCCAGCATTATTCCCCGGACACCACCTTACTACGAGCAGTACTTC. The J gene is TRBJ2-7, the V gene TRBV6-1; TRBD1 is a possible D gene (5 bases). V was pared by 7 bases and J by 3 bases, with 22 bases between. The germline gives CDR1 MNHNS, CDR2 SASEGT. CDR3 size: 16 residues.